The clone carrying this TCR beta chain was counted a few times. The antigen is undetermined. Only in-frame clones appear in the TCRdb table, and some are missing; sequencing was by immunoSEQ multiplex PCR. The sample consists of approximately 2.1 million clones, over 85% of them appearing once. The CDR3 extends over 15 amino acids. Germline V gene sequence: CDR1 MGHRA, CDR2 YSYEKL. V was shortened by 2 bases and J by 1 base, with 8 bases between the two germline ends. This sample stems from a study of shared clonotypes between healthy human individuals. A CD45RA-negative memory subset and a CD45RA+ naive subset were separated from the CD4+ cells. Study-wide points: Represented genetic and exposure-history diversity was restricted by having few donors.

Sequenced input: naive CD4+ T cells from PBMCs. As for subset: CD45RA+ positively selected. The TCR comes from a man younger than 35 in good health. Some clones in this sample may be carry-over from other donors' samples. The gene calls are TRBV4-1 and TRBJ2-2; D is ambiguous. The CDR3 DNA sequence: TGCGCCAGCAGCCAACCTTACCTGAACACCGGGGAGCTGTTTTTT. This codes for CASSQPYLNTGELFF.